This T cell receptor beta chain was identified during a study of CD8 T cells in ankylosing spondylitis. General observations from the study: What seemed typical of ankylosing spondylitis blood was a TCR beta motif built from under 10 highly homologous variants.

This clonotype was picked up a small number of times. The antigen remains unidentified. Germline CDR1 is SQVTM and CDR2 is ANQGSEA. The CDR3 contains 13 residues. J lost 9 bases, V lost 6 bases, and 10 bases had no gene match. MiXCR was run by TCRdb on the 5' RACE reads, yielding one entry per CDR3 protein. The sample includes fewer than 750,000 distinct CDR3 sequences, under 20% of them seen just once. The chain links TRBV29-1 to TRBJ2-1, with 8 bases aligning to TRBD1. Sequencing was carried out using blood, either unsorted or a sorted T cell fraction (not recorded which). The receptor was isolated from a male donor with ankylosing spondylitis. For the CDR3, the DNA is TGCAGCGTAGAGCAGGGGGCGCGAGGTGAGCAGTTCTTC. It specifies CSVEQGARGEQFF.